In this sample, the clone carrying this T cell receptor (beta chain) turned up once. This specimen comes from a study of T-cell reconstitution after alpha-beta-depleted transplantation in children. This CDR3 has 13 amino acids. The authors prepared the TCRbeta library with unique molecular identifiers. TCRdb passed the PCR reads through MiXCR, listing each CDR3 protein once. The data show about 460,000 distinct CDR3 sequences, around an eighth seen once. The clonotype originates from a human donor who donated a stem cell graft to a child with combined immunodeficiency. The chain recombines TRBV5-2 with TRBJ2-7; the table calls TRBD2, which could not be checked here. TRBV5-2 is given as a pseudogene. Sequenced material: PBMCs from the stem cell graft donor, taken from the stem cell graft. The chain's CDR3 is CAIALGPLCEQYF. The CDR3 nucleotides read TGTGCCATTGCCCTCGGGCCCCTCTGCGAGCAGTACTTC.